This T cell receptor (beta chain) came from a study of regulatory T cells in long-lasting Graves disease. This clonotype was found a few times. Indicated time point: newly diagnosed GD, antithyroid drugs for less than 3 months. Following extraction of RNA from PBMCs, that RNA was used to make the TCR library. A blood draw put about 9 milliliters of peripheral blood into EDTA tubes. Assembly of TCR beta libraries relied on iRepertoire HTBI primers together with Arm-PCR of CDR3 regions. TCRdb passed the multiplex PCR reads through MiXCR, listing each CDR3 protein once. The repertoire holds roughly 420,000 distinct CDR3 sequences, with roughly a sixth as singletons. This TCR was sampled from a female donor with Graves disease. This material consisted of peripheral blood mononuclear cells (PBMCs), taken at new diagnosis, from a patient treated with antithyroid drugs.

The CDR3: CASSPPSSVAEAFF. The CDR3 bases are TGTGCCAGCTCACCACCGTCCAGCGTCGCTGAAGCTTTCTTT. This chain connects TRBV18 to TRBJ1-1; D is uncertain. Germline-derived CDR1 and CDR2 are KGHSH and LQKENI. Deletions cut 0 bases from V and 6 bases from J, with 11 bases between. The CDR3 sequence is 14 residues long. The full variable domain, its missing parts supplied by reference TRBV18 and TRBJ1-1, is NAGVMQNPRHLVRRRGQEARLRCSPMKGHSHVYWYRQLPEEGLKFMVYLQKENIIDESGMPKERFSAEFPKEGPSILRIQQVVRGDSAAYFCASSPPSSVAEAFFGQGTRLTVV.